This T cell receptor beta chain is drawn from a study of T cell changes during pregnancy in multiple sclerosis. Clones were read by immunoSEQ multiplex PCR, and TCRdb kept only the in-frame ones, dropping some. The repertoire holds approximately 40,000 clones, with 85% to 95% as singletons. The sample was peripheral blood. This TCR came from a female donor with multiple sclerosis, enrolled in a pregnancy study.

The CDR3 loop reads CASSLTGWGETQYF. Written as DNA, the CDR3 is TGCGCCAGCAGCTTGACAGGGTGGGGGGAGACCCAGTACTTC. The chain uses TRBV5-1 and TRBJ2-5; perhaps TRBD1 as D (6 bases). The CDR3 has 14 amino acids. The V end was cut by 1 base, the J end by 5 bases, with 12 bases between. Looked up from germline, CDR1 is SGHRS and CDR2 is YFSETQ.